These 24 T cell receptor beta chains were all obtained from the same sample, sequenced in a study of post-analysis software for immune sequencing data. Overall study results and limits: In patients, roughly five TRBV segments were more frequent than in controls, with TRBV5-6, TRBV5-1 and TRBV20-1 among them.

Unique molecular identifiers were carried by the TCR beta cDNA libraries. MiXCR was run by TCRdb on the PCR reads, yielding one entry per CDR3 protein. Of more than 500,000 distinct CDR3 sequences listed, 34% are singletons. These receptors' antigens are unknown. Sequencing input: blood. The receptors originated from a girl younger than 18 with multiple sclerosis.

V usage is TRBV5-1 and J usage is TRBJ2-1; TRBD2 matches at 7 bases. The ends lost 4 bases at V and 8 bases at J; junction bases unmatched: 18. This CDR3 region has 17 residues. Per the germline V gene, CDR1 is SGHRS and CDR2 is YFSETQ. CDR3 nucleotide sequence: TGCGCCAGCAGCCCCAGCCCGGCTAGCGGATACTTGGATGAGCAGTTCTTC. Protein sequence: CASSPSPASGYLDEQFF.

This clonotype was seen at least ten times. The rearrangement uses TRBV6-5 and TRBJ2-1; no firm D call. Germline CDR1 is MNHEY and CDR2 is SVGAGI. The CDR3 consists of 11 residues. V was trimmed by 3 bases and J by 8 bases, leaving 5 bases between them. The CDR3 loop reads CASSYRYEQFF. In nucleotides, the CDR3 is TGTGCCAGCAGTTATCGCTATGAGCAGTTCTTC.

Concerning this clonotype itself: The junction differs from germline at one of its ends, possibly a read error. The genes are TRBV7-7 and TRBJ2-5; 8 positions match TRBD2. Looked up from germline, CDR1 is SSHAT and CDR2 is FNYEAQ (reference sequence). The CDR3 runs 15 residues. The CDR3 bases are TGTGCTAGCAGCCGGGAGGGGGGGATCCAAGGGACCCAGTACTTC. Amino acid sequence: CASSREGGIQGTQYF.

This clonotype has more than one count but fewer than ten. The chain's CDR3 is CASSFGTSGTTDTQYF. CDR3 DNA sequence: TGTGCCAGCAGCTTCGGGACTAGCGGGACCACAGATACGCAGTATTTT. The rearrangement links TRBV7-3 to TRBJ2-3, with TRBD2 matching over 13 bases. This CDR3 spans 16 amino acids. Germline V gene lookup returns CDR1 SGHTA and CDR2 FQGTGA. The V gene end was trimmed by 3 bases and the J gene end by 2 bases; junction bases not matched to a gene: 2.

This clonotype was counted at least ten times. The chain employs TRBV7-2 and TRBJ1-5; no clear D. This CDR3 is built from 14 residues. In germline, CDR1 is SGHTA, CDR2 FQGNSA. V was shortened by 6 bases and J by 2 bases, with 11 bases between the two germline ends. CDR3 protein: CASSPNLGNQPQHF. The CDR3 bases are TGTGCCAGCAGTCCCAATTTGGGCAATCAGCCCCAGCATTTT.

This clonotype was found a few times. The chain joins TRBV7-9 to TRBJ2-3; tentatively, D is TRBD2 (5 bases). The CDR3 runs 15 residues. Germline V lookup: CDR1 SEHNR, CDR2 FQNEAQ (reference sequence). V shed 0 bases and J shed 7 bases, with 14 bases lying between them. CDR3 sequence (DNA): TGTGCCAGCAGCTTAGCGGGTTTCGACTATAATACGCAGTATTTT. This translates into CASSLAGFDYNTQYF.

This clonotype has just a few counts. The chain joins TRBV12-3 or TRBV12-4 to TRBJ1-1, with D uncertain. This CDR3 has 13 residues. V was shortened by 2 bases and J by 3 bases, with 7 bases between the two germline ends. CDR3 nucleotides: TGTGCCAGCAGTTTATTCGGGGACACTGAAGCTTTCTTT. Translation gives CASSLFGDTEAFF.

This clonotype came up a few times. The chain joins TRBV20-1 to TRBJ2-1, with 10 positions matching TRBD2. This CDR3 region has 15 residues. V dropped 0 bases and J dropped 5; count of bases not matched to a gene: 4. Germline CDR1 DFQATT, CDR2 SNEGSKA (reference sequence). CDR3 loop: CSARDGTSDHNEQFF. CDR3 sequence (DNA): TGCAGTGCTAGAGACGGGACTAGCGACCACAATGAGCAGTTCTTC.

A few counts support this clonotype. The chain links TRBV6-6 to TRBJ1-5; D might be TRBD1 (6 bases). This CDR3 is built from 15 residues. With 4 bases removed from V and 4 bases from J, the gap between germline ends came to 14 bases. The germline gives CDR1 MNHNY, CDR2 SVGAGI (reference sequence). The CDR3 reads CASSSNRDGNQPQHF. The DNA of the CDR3 is TGTGCCAGCAGTTCGAACAGGGATGGTAATCAGCCCCAGCATTTT.

V gene TRBV7-6 combines with J gene TRBJ1-6; TRBD1 matches 7 bases. The germline V gene has CDR1 SGHVS and CDR2 FNYEAQ. The J segment lost 8 bases and the V segment lost 1 base, leaving 8 bases of the junction unmatched. The CDR3 is 16 residues long. The CDR3 spells CASSLGQGRVHSPLHF. CDR3 DNA sequence: TGTGCCAGCAGCTTAGGACAGGGTCGCGTCCATTCACCCCTCCACTTT. Full variable domain (missing parts from reference TRBV7-6 and TRBJ1-6): GAGVSQSPRYKVTKRGQDVALRCDPISGHVSLYWYRQALGQGPEFLTYFNYEAQQDKSGLPNDRFSAERPEGSISTLTIQRTEQRDSAMYRCASSLGQGRVHSPLHFGNGTRLTVT.

A few counts support this clonotype. The chain recombines TRBV5-1 with TRBJ2-5, with TRBD2 as a possible D gene (5 bases). CDR3 length equals 15 residues. Trimming shortened V by 0 bases and J by 2 bases, and 11 bases separated the two germline ends. The germline V gene has CDR1 SGHRS and CDR2 YFSETQ. The DNA of the CDR3 is TGCGCCAGCAGCTTGGACGCGGGTGGACAAGAGACCCAGTACTTC. It is translated as CASSLDAGGQETQYF.

This CDR3 reads CSAKGGTGADEAFF. The CDR3 bases are TGCAGCGCCAAGGGGGGGACAGGGGCCGATGAAGCTTTCTTT. The rearrangement links TRBV29-1 to TRBJ1-1; 10 bases map to TRBD1. The CDR3 loop spans 14 amino acids. The V segment lost 7 bases and the J segment 7 bases; nucleotides outside the gene matches: 12. Germline V CDR1 and CDR2: SQVTM, ANQGSEA.

This clonotype was counted a few times. The chain employs TRBV5-1 and TRBJ2-5; D tentatively reads TRBD1 or TRBD2 (7 bases each). Germline V gives CDR1 SGHRS, CDR2 YFSETQ. V was trimmed by 3 bases and J by 5 bases, leaving 14 bases between them. The CDR3 is 14 amino acids. The CDR3 loop is CASSSGGQSETQYF. The DNA of the CDR3 is TGCGCCAGCAGCTCGGGGGGACAGTCGGAGACCCAGTACTTC.

This clonotype was counted once. The chain carries TRBV29-1 and TRBJ2-3, with unresolved D. Germline assignment: CDR1 SQVTM and CDR2 ANQGSEA. The CDR3 consists of 15 residues. The ends were cut back, 6 bases at V and 2 bases at J, with 18 bases in the middle. This CDR3 reads CSVQPRVPLTDTQYF. The CDR3 region has the DNA TGCAGCGTCCAGCCCAGAGTGCCCCTCACAGATACGCAGTATTTT.

This clonotype was recorded a few times. The gene calls are TRBV6-1 and TRBJ1-2; D might be TRBD1 (6 bases). Trimming left V 4 bases short and J 8 bases short, with 8 bases between. This CDR3 region has 11 residues. Looked up from germline, CDR1 is MNHNS and CDR2 is SASEGT. The CDR3 coding sequence is TGTGCCAGCAGTGCAGGGGCAGGCTACACCTTC. Translating it yields CASSAGAGYTF.

The J gene is TRBJ2-3, the V gene TRBV5-1; TRBD1 aligns across 8 bases. CDR3 length equals 14 residues. CDR1 is SGHRS and CDR2 is YFSETQ in the germline V gene. V gave up 9 bases and J gave up 2 bases; unmatched junction bases: 8. The CDR3 DNA sequence: TGCGCCACGACCCGGGGACAGGTCACAGATACGCAGTATTTT. Its translation: CATTRGQVTDTQYF.

This clonotype was seen a few times. The V gene is TRBV12-3 or TRBV12-4, the J gene TRBJ1-5, with 9 bases matching TRBD1. CDR3 size: 16 residues. Trimming cost V 3 bases and J 6 bases; bases outside gene matches: 9. The CDR3 loop reads CASSFLDRGRGQPQHF. The CDR3 nucleotides read TGTGCCAGCAGTTTTCTGGACAGGGGACGGGGTCAGCCCCAGCATTTT.

This chain connects TRBV20-1 to TRBJ2-5; D is undetermined. V lost 2 bases, J lost 0 bases, and 7 bases lay in between. CDR1 DFQATT and CDR2 SNEGSKA come from the germline V gene (reference sequence). The CDR3 has 13 amino acids. The CDR3 region is CSARIRDQETQYF. In nucleotides, the CDR3 is TGCAGTGCTAGAATACGGGACCAAGAGACCCAGTACTTC.

This clonotype has just a few counts. This chain connects TRBV5-1 to TRBJ2-5; D is undetermined. Germline CDR1 reads SGHRS; CDR2 reads YFSETQ. This CDR3 spans 13 amino acids. V was trimmed by 5 bases and J by 3 bases, leaving 11 bases between them. The DNA of the CDR3 is TGCGCCAGCAGGATAGGAATGGAAGAGACCCAGTACTTC. Translating gives CASRIGMEETQYF.

This rearrangement joins TRBV3-1 to TRBJ2-1; TRBD2 agrees at 11 bases. The junction had 8 bases not matched to a gene; V was cut back by 4 bases and J by 6 bases. Germline V gene lookup returns CDR1 LGHDT and CDR2 YNNKEL (reference sequence). CDR3 length: 16 residues. For the CDR3, the DNA is TGTGCCAGCAGCCCCATAGCGGGGGGGCCAAGCAATGAGCAGTTCTTC. Its translation: CASSPIAGGPSNEQFF.

This clonotype has just one count. At one end, the junction sequence differs from germline, possibly due to a read error. This rearrangement joins TRBV29-1 to TRBJ1-2, with D uncertain. This CDR3 has 13 residues. Per germline, CDR1 SQVTM and CDR2 ANQGSEA. For the CDR3, the DNA is TGCAGCGTTGGTAGTGGCTTTAACTATGGCGACACCTTC. Protein: CSVGSGFNYGDTF.

This clonotype showed up many times. The gene calls are TRBV6-1 and TRBJ2-1; a weak D match, TRBD2 (5 bases). The CDR3 spans 15 residues. Trimming pared 6 bases from V and 4 bases from J, leaving 16 bases between. Germline assignment: CDR1 MNHNS and CDR2 SASEGT. The CDR3 region is CASRSGTTQYNEQFF. For the CDR3, the DNA is TGTGCCAGCAGGTCGGGAACTACCCAGTACAATGAGCAGTTCTTC.

The chain joins TRBV7-2 to TRBJ2-3, with D perhaps TRBD2 (7 bases). V was pared by 0 bases and J by 6 bases, with 16 bases between. The V gene's germline CDR1 is SGHTA and CDR2 FQGNSA. The CDR3 spans 16 residues. CDR3 sequence: CASSLAIGGGADTQYF. CDR3 in DNA: TGTGCCAGCAGCTTAGCCATTGGTGGGGGGGCCGATACGCAGTATTTT.

This rearrangement joins TRBV20-1 to TRBJ2-3, with 8 positions matching TRBD2. Trimming cost V 3 bases and J 2 bases; bases outside gene matches: 10. This CDR3 has 16 amino acids. Germline V gene data show CDR1 as DFQATT and CDR2 as SNEGSKA (reference sequence). DNA for the CDR3: TGCAGTGCTAGTATAGCCGGGACTAGGCCCACAGATACGCAGTATTTT. Amino acid sequence: CSASIAGTRPTDTQYF.